This T cell receptor beta chain is from a study of T cell responses to AZD1222 COVID-19 vaccine. Points from the study as a whole: Breadth and depth of Spike-specific TCRs rose after two AZD1222 doses. The CD4 TCRs associated with vaccination extended across spike and predominated at 160-218 and 743-854.

Concerning this clone itself: Its antigen is undetermined.

TCRdb keeps only in-frame clones here, not all; method: immunoSEQ multiplex PCR. The data contain over 110,000 clones, 85% to 95% of them singletons. The V end was cut by 3 bases, the J end by 2 bases, with 5 bases between. CDR1 is PRHDT and CDR2 is FYEKMQ in the germline V gene (reference sequence). There are 13 residues in the CDR3. The gene calls are TRBV13 and TRBJ2-1; no clear D. This TCR was recovered from an adult in good health. The sample consisted of peripheral blood, taken on day 0 of AZD1222 vaccination. The CDR3 loop reads CASSFGPYNEQFF. The CDR3, as DNA: TGTGCCAGCAGCTTCGGCCCCTACAATGAGCAGTTCTTC.